This T cell receptor beta chain came from a study of blood T cell repertoires in COVID-19. In the study overall: Acute and convalescent COVID-19 samples came from the United States, Italy and Spain. Sample material is recorded as cDNA or gDNA derived from T cells, B-cell-depleted T cells, or PBMCs.

Methods used by the authors: From reference gene primer amplification, estimates of nucleated cell counts were derived. Repertoires were generated with immunoSEQ multiplex PCR, while TCRdb's copy carries only in-frame clones and drops some. From that table come the V and J calls and clone size; the DNA was used to work out D and trimming. Of 80,000 or so clones in the sample, 80% were seen once. The V end was cut by 6 bases, the J end by 3 bases, with 11 bases between. Germline CDR1 SEHNR, CDR2 FQNEAQ (reference sequence). The CDR3 length is 14 residues. The rearrangement uses TRBV7-9 and TRBJ1-4; D unclear. The specimen was peripheral blood. The receptor was derived from a woman between 65 and 79 years old with acute or convalescent COVID-19. This CDR3 is CASRPDNPNEKLFF. The DNA of the CDR3 is TGTGCCAGCAGACCCGACAATCCTAATGAAAAACTGTTTTTT.